Listed below are T cell receptor beta chains from one sample, sequenced in a study of blood T cell repertoires in COVID-19. Sequencing was performed with immunoSEQ multiplex PCR; in TCRdb, only in-frame clones are kept and a portion is missing. Of about 150,000 clones listed, more than 75% were seen once; the top ten hold 8.3%. Input material: peripheral blood. Receptors were obtained from a woman aged 60-75 years with COVID-19, enrolled during active disease. The CDR3 runs from the conserved cysteine through the conserved F or W.

CASSLSYNSPLHF | TRBJ1-6 | TRBV7-3
CASSLGSGRVTDTQYF | TRBJ2-3 | TRBV5-1
CASSIVAAGNTIYF | TRBJ1-3 | TRBV19
CASRPPGAGGLNEQFF | TRBJ2-1 | TRBV10-2
CATSRVRLSGSGAYNEQFF | TRBJ2-1 | TRBV15
CASSLWTGYNEQFF | TRBJ2-1 | TRBV27
CASSQSSLGAFF | TRBJ1-1 | TRBV3-1/TRBV3-2
CASSAGPRDYGDEQYF | TRBJ2-7 | TRBV9
CASSRIQETGELFF | TRBJ2-2 | TRBV4-1
CASSASGREQFF | TRBJ2-1 | TRBV3-1/TRBV3-2
CASSVDGTGSLVYGYTF | TRBJ1-2 | TRBV9
CASSLGDNFNTIYF | TRBJ1-3 | TRBV7-8
CASSWYASSVGAGELFF | TRBJ2-2 | TRBV19
CASTRGQGVSGANVLTF | TRBJ2-6 | TRBV6-6
CASSQGPTGRSGNTIYF | TRBJ1-3 | TRBV4-1
CASRGQSTTNEKLFF | TRBJ1-4 | TRBV6-5
CASSLAQGGGNESPLHF | TRBJ1-6 | TRBV7-8
CASSLNRPNYGYTF | TRBJ1-2 | TRBV11-1
CASSGLWNTEAFF | TRBJ1-1 | TRBV2
CASGLVPGTAYLFYGYTF | TRBJ1-2 | TRBV12-5
CASSTIRQGAPEAFF | TRBJ1-1 | TRBV19
CASKLASNYGYTF | TRBJ1-2 | TRBV27
CASSSLNRDSSRPEQYF | TRBJ2-7 | TRBV5-4
CASGLFGLAANTGELFF | TRBJ2-2 | TRBV12-5
CASSLNTGTGSTNEQFF | TRBJ2-1 | TRBV5-6
CASSPGQDDIQYF | TRBJ2-4 | TRBV18
CASSVEEGLTEAFF | TRBJ1-1 | TRBV9
CASSAYATGSSYNSPLHF | TRBJ1-6 | TRBV5-1
CASSLSLRSREGLYNEQFF | TRBJ2-1 | TRBV27
CASSASGTGGSNQPQHF | TRBJ1-5 | TRBV7-8
CASKGQGGWNSPLHF | TRBJ1-6 | TRBV19
CASSPVRSLSNQPQHF | TRBJ1-5 | TRBV18
CASSPGTGITEAFF | TRBJ1-1 | TRBV5-6
CASSFLLAGATGELFF | TRBJ2-2 | TRBV5-1
CASSVHISGAEQYF | TRBJ2-7 | TRBV9
CASSPMTGLAGELFF | TRBJ2-2 | TRBV9
CASSQLTGGANYTF | TRBJ1-2 | TRBV3-1/TRBV3-2
CASSPWTGTDEKLFF | TRBJ1-4 | TRBV16
CASSPRTSGNQETQYF | TRBJ2-5 | TRBV7-9
CAISEGQSQGKNIQYF | TRBJ2-4 | TRBV10-3
CASSRSSGGNQPQHF | TRBJ1-5 | TRBV5-1
CASSTPDSGNTIYF | TRBJ1-3 | TRBV19
CASRNKPTGESGYTF | TRBJ1-2 | TRBV6-5
CAWRGTGQGGPGYTF | TRBJ1-2 | TRBV30
CASSSSGGDVYGYTF | TRBJ1-2 | TRBV7-9
CASSLSQGGPFEQFF | TRBJ2-1 | TRBV7-6
CASRQNYGYTF | TRBJ1-2 | TRBV5-1
CASSPDSETGLRNQPQHF | TRBJ1-5 | TRBV18
CASSQGMNTEAFF | TRBJ1-1 | TRBV19
CAISRGTSGMGDTQYF | TRBJ2-3 | TRBV10-3
CASSLGQGAGGYTF | TRBJ1-2 | TRBV7-9
CASSVDPTTKTEAFF | TRBJ1-1 | TRBV9
CASSYPRGTPSNQPQHF | TRBJ1-5 | TRBV6-2/TRBV6-3
CASRLDRVTGELFF | TRBJ2-2 | TRBV6-5
CASSYRDRGQSEAFF | TRBJ1-1 | TRBV6-5
CAISEGTDNSPLHF | TRBJ1-6 | TRBV10-3
CASGGDTDTQYF | TRBJ2-3 | TRBV6-5
CASVLVGLQTQYF | TRBJ2-5 | TRBV6-5
CASSSGQLNEKLFF | TRBJ1-4 | TRBV19